This entry describes one T cell receptor (beta chain). The antigen remains unidentified. Only in-frame clones appear in the TCRdb table, and some are missing; sequencing was by immunoSEQ multiplex PCR. The sample carries tens of thousands of clones, roughly 84% recorded once. The sample comes from a study of OX40 agonist ivuxolimab in advanced cancers. Study overall: Ivuxolimab, which is an agonistic anti-OX40 (CD134) antibody, was administered to the patients. Treatment received earlier with anti-PD-1, anti-PD-L1 or anti-CTLA-4 agents was allowed, and under 50% had some. Overall study results and limits: Antigen specificity of clonally expanded peripheral T cells was not established. Dose levels from 0.1 to 3.0 mg/kg saw CD4+ and CD8+ blood T cells expand clonally by week 6.

The CDR3 is 18 amino acids. Trimming removed 1 base at V and 0 bases at J, with 18 bases between. The V gene's germline CDR1 is MGHRA and CDR2 YSYEKL. The J gene is TRBJ1-1, the V gene TRBV4-1; D is unresolved. Sequenced material: CD4+ or CD8+ T cells sorted from blood, taken in a trial of the OX40 agonist ivuxolimab. This TCR came from an adult with an advanced solid tumor such as melanoma, head and neck, liver or kidney cancer. CDR3 nucleotides: TGCGCCAGCAGCCAAGCCCTGTCTGGTGCCGGGGTGAACACTGAAGCTTTCTTT. Translating gives CASSQALSGAGVNTEAFF.